This T cell receptor beta chain stems from a study of T cell responses to AZD1222 COVID-19 vaccine. This clone was seen a single time. The method was immunoSEQ multiplex PCR; TCRdb's version includes in-frame clones alone and lacks a portion of them. The table includes roughly 120,000 clones, less than 90% detected once. CDR1 SGHRS and CDR2 YFSETQ come from the germline V gene. The ends were cut back, 2 bases at V and 1 base at J, with 6 bases in the middle. The CDR3 loop spans 13 amino acids. This receptor was identified in an adult in good health. The sequencing used peripheral blood, collected on day 0 of AZD1222 vaccination. The V call is TRBV5-1, the J call TRBJ1-1; D is ambiguous. CDR3 DNA sequence: TGCGCCAGCAGCTTTAATTGGAACACTGAAGCTTTCTTT. The encoded protein is CASSFNWNTEAFF. Using reference TRBV5-1 and TRBJ1-1 for the parts outside the CDR3, the full variable domain is KAGVTQTPRYLIKTRGQQVTLSCSPISGHRSVSWYQQTPGQGLQFLFEYFSETQRNKGNFPGRFSGRQFSNSRSEMNVSTLELGDSALYLCASSFNWNTEAFFGQGTRLTVV.